This is a list of T cell receptor beta chains from one sample in a study of blood T cell repertoires in COVID-19. Method: immunoSEQ multiplex PCR; TCRdb's copy keeps in-frame clones and lacks some. This table has over 120,000 clones, more than 65% appearing once. The sample consisted of peripheral blood. These TCRs come from a man in his sixties with active or convalescent COVID-19. The CDR3 runs from the conserved cysteine through the conserved F or W. D genes are given only for firm matches. Clone size is stated in some rows and not others, as once, few, many or a class when expanded.

v_call	j_call	clone_size	d_call	cdr3_aa	cdr3_nt
TRBV28	TRBJ1-2	-	TRBD1	CASLKLTGGFSNYGYTF	TGTGCCAGCCTTAAATTGACAGGGGGTTTTTCTAACTATGGCTACACCTTC
TRBV7-9	TRBJ2-3	-	-	CASSLGQFIHTDTQYF	TGTGCCAGCAGCTTAGGACAGTTCATACACACAGATACGCAGTATTTT
TRBV28	TRBJ1-2	-	TRBD1	CAASGTVYGYTF	TGTGCCGCCTCCGGGACAGTCTATGGCTACACCTTC
TRBV9	TRBJ1-1	-	TRBD1	CASSPHPGQSNTEAFF	TGTGCCAGCAGCCCGCATCCGGGACAGTCGAACACTGAAGCTTTCTTT
TRBV5-6	TRBJ2-5	-	TRBD2	CASSLTSGETQYF	TGTGCCAGCAGTCTGACTAGCGGAGAGACCCAGTACTTC
TRBV4-1	TRBJ2-1	-	TRBD2	CASSQLGGSYNEQFF	TGCGCCAGCAGCCAACTGGGGGGGAGTTACAATGAGCAGTTCTTC
TRBV27	TRBJ2-1	few	-	CASSLVGGLLEQFF	TGTGCCAGCAGTTTAGTCGGGGGACTCCTCGAGCAGTTCTTC
TRBV19	TRBJ1-5	few	-	CASSISSNQPQHF	TGTGCCAGTAGTATTAGTAGCAATCAGCCCCAGCATTTT
TRBV5-6	TRBJ2-1	-	TRBD2	CASSIHLAASEQFF	TGTGCCAGCAGCATCCACCTAGCGGCTTCTGAGCAGTTCTTC
TRBV5-4	TRBJ2-1	-	TRBD1	CASSQRQGGYEQFF	TGTGCCAGCAGCCAGAGACAGGGCGGGTATGAGCAGTTCTTC
TRBV7-9	TRBJ1-2	-	-	CASSSSPGDGYTF	TGTGCCAGCAGCTCATCCCCCGGGGATGGCTACACCTTC